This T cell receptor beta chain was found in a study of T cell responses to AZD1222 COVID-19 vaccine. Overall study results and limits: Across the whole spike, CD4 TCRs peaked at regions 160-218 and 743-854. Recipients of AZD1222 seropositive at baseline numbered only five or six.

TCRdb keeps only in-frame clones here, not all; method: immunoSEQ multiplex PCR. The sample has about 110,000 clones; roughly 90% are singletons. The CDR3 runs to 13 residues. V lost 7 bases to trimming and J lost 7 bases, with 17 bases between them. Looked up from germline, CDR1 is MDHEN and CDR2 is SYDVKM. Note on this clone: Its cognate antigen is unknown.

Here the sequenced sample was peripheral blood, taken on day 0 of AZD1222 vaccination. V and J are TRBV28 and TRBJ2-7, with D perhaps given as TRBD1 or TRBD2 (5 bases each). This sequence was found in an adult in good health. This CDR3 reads CASNGQGSGEQYF. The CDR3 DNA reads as TGTGCCAGCAACGGGCAGGGATCGGGGGAGCAGTACTTC. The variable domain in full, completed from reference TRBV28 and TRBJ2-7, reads DVKVTQSSRYLVKRTGEKVFLECVQDMDHENMFWYRQDPGLGLRLIYFSYDVKMKEKGDIPEGYSVSREKKERFSLILESASTNQTSMYLCASNGQGSGEQYFGPGTRLTVT.